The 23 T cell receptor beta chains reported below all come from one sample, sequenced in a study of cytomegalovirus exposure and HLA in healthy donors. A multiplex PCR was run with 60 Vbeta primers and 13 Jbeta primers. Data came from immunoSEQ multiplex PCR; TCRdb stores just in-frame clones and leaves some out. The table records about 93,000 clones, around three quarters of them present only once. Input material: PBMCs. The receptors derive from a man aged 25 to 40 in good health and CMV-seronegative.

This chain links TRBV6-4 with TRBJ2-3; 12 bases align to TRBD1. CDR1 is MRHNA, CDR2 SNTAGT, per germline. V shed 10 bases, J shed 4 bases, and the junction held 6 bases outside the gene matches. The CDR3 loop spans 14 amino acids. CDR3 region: CATSGTGGADTQYF. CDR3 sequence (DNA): TGTGCCACCTCCGGGACAGGGGGCGCAGATACGCAGTATTTT.

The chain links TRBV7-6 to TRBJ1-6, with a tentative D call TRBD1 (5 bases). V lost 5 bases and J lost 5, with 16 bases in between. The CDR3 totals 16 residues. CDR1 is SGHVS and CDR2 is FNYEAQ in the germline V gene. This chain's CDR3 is CASSRGGGPHNSPLHF. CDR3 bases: TGTGCCAGCAGCCGCGGCGGGGGACCCCATAATTCACCCCTCCACTTT.

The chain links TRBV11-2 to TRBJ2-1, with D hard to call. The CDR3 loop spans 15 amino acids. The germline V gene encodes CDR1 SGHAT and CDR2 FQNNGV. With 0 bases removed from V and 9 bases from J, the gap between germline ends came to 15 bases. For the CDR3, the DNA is TGTGCCAGCAGCTTAGATTTACGGCAGGTATTTGAGCAGTTCTTC. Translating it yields CASSLDLRQVFEQFF. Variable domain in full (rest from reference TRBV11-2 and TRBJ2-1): EAGVAQSPRYKIIEKRQSVAFWCNPISGHATLYWYQQILGQGPKLLIQFQNNGVVDDSQLPKDRFSAERLKGVDSTLKIQPAKLEDSAVYLCASSLDLRQVFEQFFGPGTRLTVL.

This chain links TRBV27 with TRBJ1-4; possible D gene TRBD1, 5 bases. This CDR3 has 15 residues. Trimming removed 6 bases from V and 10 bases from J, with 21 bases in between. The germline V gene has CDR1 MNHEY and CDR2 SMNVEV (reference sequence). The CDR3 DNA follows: TGTGCCAGCAGCCCCCTTGGGGGGTCCCAGAGAAAACTGTTTTTT. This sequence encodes CASSPLGGSQRKLFF.

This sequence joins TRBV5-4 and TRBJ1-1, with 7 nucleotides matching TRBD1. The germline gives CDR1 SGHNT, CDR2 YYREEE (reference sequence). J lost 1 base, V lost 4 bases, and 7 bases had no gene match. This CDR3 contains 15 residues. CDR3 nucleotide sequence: TGTGCCAGCAGCCCAGGGGGACGGCCGAACACTGAAGCTTTCTTT. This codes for CASSPGGRPNTEAFF.

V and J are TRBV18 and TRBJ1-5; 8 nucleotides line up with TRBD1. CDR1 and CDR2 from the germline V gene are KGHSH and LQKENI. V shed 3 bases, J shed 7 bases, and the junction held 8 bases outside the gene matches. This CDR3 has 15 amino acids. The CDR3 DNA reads TGTGCCAGCTCACCCCCCGGACAGGGCGGGCAGCCCCAGCATTTT. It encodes CASSPPGQGGQPQHF. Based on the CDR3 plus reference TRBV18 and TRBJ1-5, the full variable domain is NAGVMQNPRHLVRRRGQEARLRCSPMKGHSHVYWYRQLPEEGLKFMVYLQKENIIDESGMPKERFSAEFPKEGPSILRIQQVVRGDSAAYFCASSPPGQGGQPQHFGDGTRLSIL.

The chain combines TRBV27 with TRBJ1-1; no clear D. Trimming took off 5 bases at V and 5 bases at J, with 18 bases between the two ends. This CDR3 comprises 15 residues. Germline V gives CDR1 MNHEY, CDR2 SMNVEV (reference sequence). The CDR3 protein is CASSLRNPSWTEAFF. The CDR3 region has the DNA TGTGCCAGCAGTCTCAGAAACCCCTCGTGGACTGAAGCTTTCTTT.

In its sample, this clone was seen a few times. The DNA of the CDR3 is TGCAGCGTTGTCGACAGAGATACGCAGTATTTT. It codes for CSVVDRDTQYF. This chain joins TRBV29-1 and TRBJ2-3; D may be TRBD1 (5 bases). In germline, CDR1 is SQVTM, CDR2 ANQGSEA. CDR3 size: 11 residues. V gave up 4 bases and J gave up 5 bases, with 7 bases separating them.

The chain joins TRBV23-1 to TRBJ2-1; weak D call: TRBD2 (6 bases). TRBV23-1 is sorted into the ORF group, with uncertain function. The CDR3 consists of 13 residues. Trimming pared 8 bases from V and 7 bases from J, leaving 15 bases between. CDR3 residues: CASALYRGNEQFF. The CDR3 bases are TGCGCCAGCGCTCTATACCGGGGGAATGAGCAGTTCTTC.

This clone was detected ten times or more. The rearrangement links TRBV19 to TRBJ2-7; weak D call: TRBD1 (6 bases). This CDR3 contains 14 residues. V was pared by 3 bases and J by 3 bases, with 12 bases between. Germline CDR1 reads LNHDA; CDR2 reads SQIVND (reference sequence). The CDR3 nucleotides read TGTGCCAGTAGTATGGCAGGGGCCCGCTACGAGCAGTACTTC. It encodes CASSMAGARYEQYF.

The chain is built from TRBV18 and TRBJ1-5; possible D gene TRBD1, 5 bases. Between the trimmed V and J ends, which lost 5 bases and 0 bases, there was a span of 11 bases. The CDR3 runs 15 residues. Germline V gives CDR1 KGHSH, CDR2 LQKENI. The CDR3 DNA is TGTGCCAGCTCATCGAAAGACAGTAGCAATCAGCCCCAGCATTTT. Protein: CASSSKDSSNQPQHF.

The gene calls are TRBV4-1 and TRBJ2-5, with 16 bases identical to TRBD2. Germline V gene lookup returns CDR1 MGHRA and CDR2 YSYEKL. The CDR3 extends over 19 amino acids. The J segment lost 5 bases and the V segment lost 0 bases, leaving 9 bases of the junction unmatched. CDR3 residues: CASSQEVGLAGGLEETQYF. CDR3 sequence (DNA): TGCGCCAGCAGCCAAGAGGTGGGACTAGCGGGGGGGCTTGAGGAGACCCAGTACTTC.

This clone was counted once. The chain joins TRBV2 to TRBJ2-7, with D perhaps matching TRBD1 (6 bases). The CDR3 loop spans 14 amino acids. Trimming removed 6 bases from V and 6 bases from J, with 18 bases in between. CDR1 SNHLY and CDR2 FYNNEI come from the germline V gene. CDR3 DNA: TGTGCCAGCAGCTTAATACAGGGTAGCTCCGAGCAGTACTTC. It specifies CASSLIQGSSEQYF.

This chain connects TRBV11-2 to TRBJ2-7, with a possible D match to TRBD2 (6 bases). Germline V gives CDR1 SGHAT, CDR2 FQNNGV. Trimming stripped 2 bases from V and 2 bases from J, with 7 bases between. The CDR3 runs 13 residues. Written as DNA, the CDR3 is TGTGCCAGCAGCTTATGGACTACCTACGAGCAGTACTTC. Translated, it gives CASSLWTTYEQYF.

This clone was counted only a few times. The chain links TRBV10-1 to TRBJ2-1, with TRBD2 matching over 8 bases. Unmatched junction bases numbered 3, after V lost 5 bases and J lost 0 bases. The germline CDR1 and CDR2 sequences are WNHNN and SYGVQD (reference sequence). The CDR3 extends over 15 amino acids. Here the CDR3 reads CASSSSGSSYNEQFF. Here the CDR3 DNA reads TGCGCCAGCAGTTCCAGCGGGAGCTCCTACAATGAGCAGTTCTTC.

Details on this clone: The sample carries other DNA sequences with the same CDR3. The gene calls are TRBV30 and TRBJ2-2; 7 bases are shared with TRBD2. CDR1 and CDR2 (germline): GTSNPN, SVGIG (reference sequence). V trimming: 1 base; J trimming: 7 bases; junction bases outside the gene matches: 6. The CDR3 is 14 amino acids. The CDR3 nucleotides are TGTGCCTGGAGTGAGGGCGGGAGTGGCGGGGAGCTGTTTTTT. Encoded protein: CAWSEGGSGGELFF.

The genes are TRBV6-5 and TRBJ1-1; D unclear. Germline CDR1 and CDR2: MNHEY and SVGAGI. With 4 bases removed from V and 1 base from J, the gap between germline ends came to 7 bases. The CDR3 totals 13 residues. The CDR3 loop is CASSSTRNTEAFF. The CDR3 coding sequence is TGTGCCAGCAGTTCGACTAGGAACACTGAAGCTTTCTTT.

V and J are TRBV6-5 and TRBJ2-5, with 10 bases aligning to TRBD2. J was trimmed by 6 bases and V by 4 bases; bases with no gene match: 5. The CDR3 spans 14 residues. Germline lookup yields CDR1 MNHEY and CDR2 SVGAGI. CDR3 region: CASSWSGRGKTQYF. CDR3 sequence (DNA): TGTGCCAGCAGTTGGAGCGGGAGGGGTAAGACCCAGTACTTC.

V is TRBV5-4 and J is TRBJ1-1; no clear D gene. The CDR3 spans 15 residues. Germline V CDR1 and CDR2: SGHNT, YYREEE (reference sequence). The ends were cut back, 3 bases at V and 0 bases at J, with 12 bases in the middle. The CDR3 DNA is TGTGCCAGCAGCTCCCTGGGCGTACTGAACACTGAAGCTTTCTTT. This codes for CASSSLGVLNTEAFF.

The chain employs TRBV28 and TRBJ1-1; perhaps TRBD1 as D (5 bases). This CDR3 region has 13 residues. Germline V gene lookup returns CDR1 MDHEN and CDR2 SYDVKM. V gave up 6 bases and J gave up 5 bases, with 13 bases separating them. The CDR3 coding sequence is TGTGCCAGCAGCTCAGGGCGGGGGACTGAAGCTTTCTTT. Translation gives CASSSGRGTEAFF.

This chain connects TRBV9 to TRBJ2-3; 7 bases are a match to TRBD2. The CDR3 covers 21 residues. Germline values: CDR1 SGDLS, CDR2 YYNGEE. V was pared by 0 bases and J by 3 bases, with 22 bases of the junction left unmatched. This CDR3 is CASSVEFKRAGAGLWTDTQYF. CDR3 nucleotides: TGTGCCAGCAGCGTAGAATTCAAGAGGGCGGGAGCTGGGCTATGGACAGATACGCAGTATTTT.

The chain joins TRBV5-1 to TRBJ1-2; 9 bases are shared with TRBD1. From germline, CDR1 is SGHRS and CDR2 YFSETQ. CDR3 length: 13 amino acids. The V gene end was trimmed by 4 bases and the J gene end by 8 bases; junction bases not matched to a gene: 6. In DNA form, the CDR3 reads TGCGCCAGCAGCCCAACAGGGGGCGAGGGCTACACCTTC. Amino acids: CASSPTGGEGYTF. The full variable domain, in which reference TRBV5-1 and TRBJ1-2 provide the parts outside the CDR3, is KAGVTQTPRYLIKTRGQQVTLSCSPISGHRSVSWYQQTPGQGLQFLFEYFSETQRNKGNFPGRFSGRQFSNSRSEMNVSTLELGDSALYLCASSPTGGEGYTFGSGTRLTVV.

The CDR3 bases are TGTGCCAGCAGCTCGTCCCGACCGACTAGCGGGAGTGCCCACGAGCAGTACTTC. This gives the protein CASSSSRPTSGSAHEQYF. The gene calls are TRBV11-2 and TRBJ2-7; 12 bases are shared with TRBD2. The CDR3 has 18 amino acids. J gave up 5 bases and V 4 bases, and 15 bases lay outside the gene matches. Germline assignment: CDR1 SGHAT and CDR2 FQNNGV.